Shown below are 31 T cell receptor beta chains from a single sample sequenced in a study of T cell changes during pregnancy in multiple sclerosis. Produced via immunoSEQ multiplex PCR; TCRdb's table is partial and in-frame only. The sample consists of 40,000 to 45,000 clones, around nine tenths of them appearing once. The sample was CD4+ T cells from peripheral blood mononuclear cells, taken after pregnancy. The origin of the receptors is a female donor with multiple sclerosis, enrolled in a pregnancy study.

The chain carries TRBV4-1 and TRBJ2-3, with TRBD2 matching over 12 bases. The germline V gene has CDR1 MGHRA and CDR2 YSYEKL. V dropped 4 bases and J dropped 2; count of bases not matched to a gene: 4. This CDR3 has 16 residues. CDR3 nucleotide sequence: TGCGCCAGCAGCCTCCGGACTAGCGGGGACACAGATACGCAGTATTTT. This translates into CASSLRTSGDTDTQYF.

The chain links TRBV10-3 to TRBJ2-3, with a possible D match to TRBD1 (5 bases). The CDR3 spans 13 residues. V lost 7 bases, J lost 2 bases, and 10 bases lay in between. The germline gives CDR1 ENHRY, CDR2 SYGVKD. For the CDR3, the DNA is TGTGCCATCAACCACAGGACCACAGATACGCAGTATTTT. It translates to CAINHRTTDTQYF.

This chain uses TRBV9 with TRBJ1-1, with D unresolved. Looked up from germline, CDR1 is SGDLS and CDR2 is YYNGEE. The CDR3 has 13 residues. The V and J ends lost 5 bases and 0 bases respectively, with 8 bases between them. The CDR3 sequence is CASSSHLNTEAFF. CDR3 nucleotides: TGTGCCAGCAGTTCACATCTGAACACTGAAGCTTTCTTT. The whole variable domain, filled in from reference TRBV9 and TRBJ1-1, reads DSGVTQTPKHLITATGQRVTLRCSPRSGDLSVYWYQQSLDQGLQFLIQYYNGEERAKGNILERFSAQQFPDLHSELNLSSLELGDSALYFCASSSHLNTEAFFGQGTRLTVV.

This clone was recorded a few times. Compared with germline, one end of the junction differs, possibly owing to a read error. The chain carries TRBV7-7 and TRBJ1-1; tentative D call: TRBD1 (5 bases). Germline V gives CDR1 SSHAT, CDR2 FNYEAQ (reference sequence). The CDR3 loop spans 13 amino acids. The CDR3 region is CASSLQANTEAFF. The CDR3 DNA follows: TGTGCTAGCAGCCTACAGGCGAACACTGAAGCTTTCTTT.

Here the CDR3 DNA reads TGTGCCAGCAGCTTACGCGTTCAGGCAAATGAAAAACTGTTTTTT. Protein sequence: CASSLRVQANEKLFF. The chain couples TRBV11-2 to TRBJ1-4; D gene ambiguous. The germline gives CDR1 SGHAT, CDR2 FQNNGV. CDR3 length: 15 residues. The V gene lost 2 bases and the J gene lost 5 bases, with 12 bases spanning the gap.

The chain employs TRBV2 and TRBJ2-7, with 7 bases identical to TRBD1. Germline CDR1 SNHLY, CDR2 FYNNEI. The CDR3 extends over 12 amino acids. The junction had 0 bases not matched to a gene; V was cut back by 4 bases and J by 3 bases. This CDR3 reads CASSGQGYEQYF. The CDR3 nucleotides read TGTGCCAGCAGTGGACAGGGCTACGAGCAGTACTTC.

The CDR3 DNA is TGTGCCAGTAGTATAGGGACCGGGATTAATGAAAAACTGTTTTTT. This translates into CASSIGTGINEKLFF. The V call is TRBV19, the J call TRBJ1-4; D remains ambiguous. There are 15 residues in the CDR3. Between the trimmed V and J ends, which lost 1 base and 4 bases, there was a span of 10 bases. The V gene's germline CDR1 is LNHDA and CDR2 SQIVND (reference sequence).

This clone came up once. CDR3 in DNA: TGTGCCAGCAGCCACGGTCCTACCTATGGCTACACCTTC. As protein: CASSHGPTYGYTF. The chain recombines TRBV14 with TRBJ1-2, with no clear D. The CDR3 has 13 amino acids. Germline values: CDR1 SGHDN, CDR2 FVKESK. Trimming took off 3 bases at V and 4 bases at J, with 9 bases between the two ends. Filled out from reference TRBV14 and TRBJ1-2, the complete variable domain reads EAGVTQFPSHSVIEKGQTVTLRCDPISGHDNLYWYRRVMGKEIKFLLHFVKESKQDESGMPNNRFLAERTGGTYSTLKVQPAELEDSGVYFCASSHGPTYGYTFGSGTRLTVV.

The CDR3 spells CASRPREKYNEQFF. The CDR3 DNA is TGCGCCAGCAGGCCGCGGGAGAAATACAATGAGCAGTTCTTC. The V call is TRBV5-1, the J call TRBJ2-1; TRBD2 aligns across 7 bases. V lost 5 bases to trimming and J lost 4 bases; unmatched junction nucleotides: 6. In germline, CDR1 is SGHRS, CDR2 YFSETQ. This CDR3 contains 14 residues.

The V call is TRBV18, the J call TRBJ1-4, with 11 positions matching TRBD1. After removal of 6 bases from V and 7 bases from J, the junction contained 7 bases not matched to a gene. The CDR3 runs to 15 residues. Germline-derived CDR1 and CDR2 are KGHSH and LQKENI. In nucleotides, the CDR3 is TGTGCCAGCTCCCACCCGGGACAGGGGGTTGAAAAACTGTTTTTT. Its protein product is CASSHPGQGVEKLFF. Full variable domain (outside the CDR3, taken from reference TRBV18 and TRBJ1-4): NAGVMQNPRHLVRRRGQEARLRCSPMKGHSHVYWYRQLPEEGLKFMVYLQKENIIDESGMPKERFSAEFPKEGPSILRIQQVVRGDSAAYFCASSHPGQGVEKLFFGSGTQLSVL.

CDR3: CASSETRAANYGYTF. In DNA form, the CDR3 reads TGTGCCAGCAGTGAAACCCGAGCCGCTAACTATGGCTACACCTTC. The chain is built from TRBV2 and TRBJ1-2; D gene uncertain. CDR1 and CDR2 (germline): SNHLY, FYNNEI. This CDR3 has 15 residues. The V gene lost 2 bases and the J gene lost 0 bases, with 10 bases spanning the gap. Full variable domain (remainder filled in from reference TRBV2 and TRBJ1-2): EPEVTQTPSHQVTQMGQEVILRCVPISNHLYFYWYRQILGQKVEFLVSFYNNEISEKSEIFDDQFSVERPDGSNFTLKIRSTKLEDSAMYFCASSETRAANYGYTFGSGTRLTVV.

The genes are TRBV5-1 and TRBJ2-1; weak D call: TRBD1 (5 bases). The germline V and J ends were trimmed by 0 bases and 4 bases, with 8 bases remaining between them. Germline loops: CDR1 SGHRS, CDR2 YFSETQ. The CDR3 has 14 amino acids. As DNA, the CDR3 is TGCGCCAGCAGCTTGGAGGACAATTACAATGAGCAGTTCTTC. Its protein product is CASSLEDNYNEQFF.

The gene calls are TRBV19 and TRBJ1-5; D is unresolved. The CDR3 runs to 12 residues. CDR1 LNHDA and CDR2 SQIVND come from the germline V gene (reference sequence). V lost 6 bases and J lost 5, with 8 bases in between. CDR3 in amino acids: CASSEGDQPQHF. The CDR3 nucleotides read TGTGCCAGTAGCGAGGGTGATCAGCCCCAGCATTTT.

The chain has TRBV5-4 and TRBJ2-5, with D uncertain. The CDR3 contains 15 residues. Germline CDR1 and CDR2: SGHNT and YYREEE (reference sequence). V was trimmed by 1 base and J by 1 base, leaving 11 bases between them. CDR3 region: CASSLKKAAQETQYF. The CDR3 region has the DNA TGTGCCAGCAGCTTGAAAAAGGCGGCCCAAGAGACCCAGTACTTC.

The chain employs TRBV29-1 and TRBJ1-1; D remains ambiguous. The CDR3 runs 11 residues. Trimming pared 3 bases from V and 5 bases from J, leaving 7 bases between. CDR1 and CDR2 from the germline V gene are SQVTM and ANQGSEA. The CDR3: CSVDERTEAFF. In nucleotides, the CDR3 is TGCAGCGTTGACGAGAGGACTGAAGCTTTCTTT.

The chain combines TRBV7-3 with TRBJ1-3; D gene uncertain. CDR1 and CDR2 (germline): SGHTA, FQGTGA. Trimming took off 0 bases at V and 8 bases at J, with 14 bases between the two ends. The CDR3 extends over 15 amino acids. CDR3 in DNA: TGTGCCAGCAGCTTAACGTTGGCAGGAAAGGACACCATATATTTT. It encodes CASSLTLAGKDTIYF.

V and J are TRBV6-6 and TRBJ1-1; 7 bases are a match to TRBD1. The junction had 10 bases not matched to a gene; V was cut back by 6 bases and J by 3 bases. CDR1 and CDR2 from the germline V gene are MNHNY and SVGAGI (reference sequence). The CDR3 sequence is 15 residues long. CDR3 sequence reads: CASRYRGGPDTEAFF. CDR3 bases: TGTGCCAGCAGATACAGGGGCGGCCCTGACACTGAAGCTTTCTTT.

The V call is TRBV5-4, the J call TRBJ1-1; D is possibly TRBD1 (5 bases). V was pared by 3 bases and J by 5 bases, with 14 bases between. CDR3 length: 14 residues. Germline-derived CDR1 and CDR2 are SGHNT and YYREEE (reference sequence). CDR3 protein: CASSSGGAYTEAFF. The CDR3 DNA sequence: TGTGCCAGCAGCTCGGGGGGTGCGTATACTGAAGCTTTCTTT.

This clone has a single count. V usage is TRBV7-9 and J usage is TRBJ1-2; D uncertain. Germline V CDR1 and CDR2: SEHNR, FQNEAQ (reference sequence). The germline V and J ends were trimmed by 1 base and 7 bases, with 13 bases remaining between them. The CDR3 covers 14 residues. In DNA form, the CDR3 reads TGTGCCAGCAGCTTAGATGGCGGAGTTGGTGGCTACACCTTC. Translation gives CASSLDGGVGGYTF.

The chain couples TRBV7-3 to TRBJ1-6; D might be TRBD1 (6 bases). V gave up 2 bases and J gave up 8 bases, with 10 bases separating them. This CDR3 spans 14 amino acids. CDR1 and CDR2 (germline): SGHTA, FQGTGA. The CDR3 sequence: CASSLGGSDSPLHF. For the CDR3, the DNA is TGTGCCAGCAGCTTAGGGGGCTCGGATTCACCCCTCCACTTT.

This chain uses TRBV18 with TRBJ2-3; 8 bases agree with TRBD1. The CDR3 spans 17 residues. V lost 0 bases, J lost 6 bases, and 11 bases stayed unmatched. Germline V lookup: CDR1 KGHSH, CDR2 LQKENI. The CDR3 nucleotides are TGTGCCAGCTCACCACCGCGTTCCAGGGGGCGCGAGGATACGCAGTATTTT. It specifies CASSPPRSRGREDTQYF.

CDR3 DNA: TGTGCCAGCAGCTTCTCCCGGACAGGGGGAAGGTTTCGCGCAGATACGCAGTATTTT. Encoded protein: CASSFSRTGGRFRADTQYF. The chain joins TRBV7-9 to TRBJ2-3, with 10 bases matching TRBD1. V was clipped by 3 bases and J by 4 bases; unmatched bases: 16. The CDR3 sequence is 19 residues long. Per germline, CDR1 SEHNR and CDR2 FQNEAQ (reference sequence).

The chain's CDR3 is CASRAGQGVPGANVLTF. CDR3 DNA: TGTGCCAGCCGTGCCGGGCAGGGGGTGCCTGGGGCCAACGTCCTGACTTTC. The chain has TRBV2 and TRBJ2-6; 7 nucleotides line up with TRBD1. The CDR3 runs to 17 residues. Germline CDR1 and CDR2: SNHLY and FYNNEI. Trimming at V came to 8 bases and at J to 2 bases, leaving 12 bases not matched to a gene.

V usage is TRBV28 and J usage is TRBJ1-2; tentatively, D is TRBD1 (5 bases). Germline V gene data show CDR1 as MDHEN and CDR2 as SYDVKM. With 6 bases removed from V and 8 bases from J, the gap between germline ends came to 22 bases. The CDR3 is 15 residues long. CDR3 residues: CASRVQGPLVGGYTF. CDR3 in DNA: TGTGCCAGCAGGGTTCAGGGTCCCTTGGTAGGGGGCTACACCTTC.

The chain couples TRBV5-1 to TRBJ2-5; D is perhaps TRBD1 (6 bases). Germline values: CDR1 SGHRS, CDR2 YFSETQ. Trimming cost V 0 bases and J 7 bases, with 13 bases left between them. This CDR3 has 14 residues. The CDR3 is CASSLAREGGTQYF. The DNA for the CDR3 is TGCGCCAGCAGCTTGGCGCGTGAAGGGGGGACCCAGTACTTC.

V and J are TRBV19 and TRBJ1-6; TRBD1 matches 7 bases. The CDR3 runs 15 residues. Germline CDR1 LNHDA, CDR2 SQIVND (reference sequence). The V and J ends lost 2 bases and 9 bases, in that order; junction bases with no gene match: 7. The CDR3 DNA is TGTGCCAGTAGTATACTAGACAGGGATGGTTCACCCCTCCACTTT. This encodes CASSILDRDGSPLHF.

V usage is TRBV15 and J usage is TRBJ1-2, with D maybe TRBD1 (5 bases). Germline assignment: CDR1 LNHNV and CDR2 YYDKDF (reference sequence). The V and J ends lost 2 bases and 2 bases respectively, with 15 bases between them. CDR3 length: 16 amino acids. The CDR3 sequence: CATSRQEGGANYGYTF. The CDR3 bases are TGTGCCACCAGCAGACAGGAGGGCGGGGCGAACTATGGCTACACCTTC.

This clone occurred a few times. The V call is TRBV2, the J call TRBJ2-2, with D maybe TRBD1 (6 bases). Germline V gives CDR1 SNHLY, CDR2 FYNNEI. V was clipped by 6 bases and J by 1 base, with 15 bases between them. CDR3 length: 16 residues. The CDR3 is CASSLLGTKNTGELFF. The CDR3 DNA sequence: TGTGCCAGCAGCCTATTAGGGACAAAGAACACCGGGGAGCTGTTTTTT.

The CDR3 is CASSPLGGGEVDTQYF. The CDR3 coding sequence is TGTGCCAGCTCCCCTCTCGGGGGTGGTGAGGTAGATACGCAGTATTTT. The chain combines TRBV18 with TRBJ2-3; a possible D gene is TRBD2 (6 bases). The CDR3 extends over 16 amino acids. The germline gives CDR1 KGHSH, CDR2 LQKENI. Trimming pared 6 bases from V and 5 bases from J, leaving 21 bases between.

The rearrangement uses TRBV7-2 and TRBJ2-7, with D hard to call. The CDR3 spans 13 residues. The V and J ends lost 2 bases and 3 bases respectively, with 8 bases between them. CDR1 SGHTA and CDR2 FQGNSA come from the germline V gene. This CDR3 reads CASSLSRGYEQYF. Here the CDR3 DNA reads TGTGCCAGCAGCTTATCACGAGGCTACGAGCAGTACTTC.

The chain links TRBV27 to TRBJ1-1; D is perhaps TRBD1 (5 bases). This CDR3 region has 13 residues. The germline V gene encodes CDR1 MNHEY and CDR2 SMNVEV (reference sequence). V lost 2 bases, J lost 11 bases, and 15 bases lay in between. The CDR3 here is CASSLNGGLMAFF. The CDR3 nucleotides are TGTGCCAGCAGTTTAAACGGGGGGTTGATGGCTTTCTTT.